These 28 T cell receptor beta chains were sequenced from one sample in a study of blood T cell repertoires in COVID-19. The protocol was immunoSEQ multiplex PCR, while the TCRdb copy is restricted to in-frame clones and leaves out a portion. The sample records just over 250,000 clones, about 91% being singletons. Sequenced input: peripheral blood. These receptors originate from a person aged 18-30 years with COVID-19, enrolled during active disease.

The chain links TRBV30 to TRBJ2-1, with a possible D match to TRBD1 (5 bases). This CDR3 comprises 13 residues. The germline V gene has CDR1 GTSNPN and CDR2 SVGIG (reference sequence). Trimming took 8 bases from V and 6 from J, leaving 17 bases between them. Written as DNA, the CDR3 is TGTGCCCGTACGACAGAAGATGGCAATGAGCAGTTCTTC. Translated, it gives CARTTEDGNEQFF.

The rearrangement links TRBV2 to TRBJ2-3; possible D gene TRBD1, 5 bases. This CDR3 region has 13 residues. Trimming removed 4 bases from V and 13 bases from J, with 18 bases in between. Looked up from germline, CDR1 is SNHLY and CDR2 is FYNNEI. Here the CDR3 reads CASSVDRNSEEYF. CDR3 DNA: TGTGCCAGCAGTGTAGACAGAAACTCCGAGGAGTATTTT.

The chain uses TRBV5-1 and TRBJ2-1, with a weak D call TRBD2 (6 bases). CDR3 length equals 16 residues. V was pared by 4 bases and J by 0 bases, with 14 bases between. CDR1 and CDR2 (germline): SGHRS, YFSETQ. In DNA, the CDR3 is TGCGCCAGCAGCGGGGGACGGGAGAGCTCCTACAATGAGCAGTTCTTC. It specifies CASSGGRESSYNEQFF.

The rearrangement joins TRBV5-6 to TRBJ2-5; the match to TRBD1 covers 10 bases. Germline CDR1 is SGHDT and CDR2 is YYEEEE. V lost 0 bases and J lost 5; bases outside the gene matches: 13. The CDR3 is made up of 18 amino acids. The CDR3 spells CASSLGRDGTGAGETQYF. DNA for the CDR3: TGTGCCAGCAGCTTGGGTCGAGACGGGACAGGGGCCGGGGAGACCCAGTACTTC.

V usage is TRBV27 and J usage is TRBJ2-3; TRBD2 aligns across 8 bases. Germline loops: CDR1 MNHEY, CDR2 SMNVEV (reference sequence). With 4 bases clipped from V and 1 base from J, the junction kept 4 bases outside the gene matches. This CDR3 spans 15 amino acids. The CDR3 is CASSYGAGGTDTQYF. The CDR3 DNA reads as TGTGCCAGCAGTTACGGAGCGGGAGGCACAGATACGCAGTATTTT.

The chain links TRBV28 to TRBJ2-7; 9 bases line up with TRBD1. J was trimmed by 4 bases and V by 5 bases; bases with no gene match: 21. This CDR3 region has 19 residues. Germline V gives CDR1 MDHEN, CDR2 SYDVKM. The DNA of the CDR3 is TGTGCCAGCAGTATCGGGGGACAGGGAGCTCTAGCGGCAATTTACGAGCAGTACTTC. This encodes CASSIGGQGALAAIYEQYF.

The J gene is TRBJ1-1, the V gene TRBV24-1, with D maybe TRBD1 (6 bases). CDR1 and CDR2 (germline): KGHDR, SFDVKD. Trimming pared 4 bases from V and 4 bases from J, leaving 12 bases between. This CDR3 has 14 residues. CDR3 protein: CATSDRGAGTEAFF. The CDR3 DNA reads as TGTGCCACCAGTGACAGGGGCGCGGGCACTGAAGCTTTCTTT.

The V and J genes are TRBV28 and TRBJ1-3; D unresolved. CDR1 MDHEN and CDR2 SYDVKM come from the germline V gene. V dropped 7 bases and J dropped 0 bases, with 10 bases sitting between them. The CDR3 contains 14 residues. The CDR3 DNA sequence: TGTGCCAGCAAGACTACCAGCTCTGGAAACACCATATATTTT. This encodes CASKTTSSGNTIYF.

This clone was recorded once. The genes are TRBV28 and TRBJ1-5; perhaps TRBD1 as D (5 bases). In germline, CDR1 is MDHEN, CDR2 SYDVKM. Trimming stripped 5 bases from V and 5 bases from J, with 19 bases between. The CDR3 covers 16 residues. CDR3 sequence: CASSPRGVGGYQPQHF. The DNA of the CDR3 is TGTGCCAGCAGTCCTAGGGGAGTCGGGGGATATCAGCCCCAGCATTTT.

This clone was recorded once. V usage is TRBV7-9 and J usage is TRBJ2-7, with unresolved D. The germline V gene has CDR1 SEHNR and CDR2 FQNEAQ (reference sequence). The CDR3 loop spans 15 amino acids. V lost 5 bases, J lost 5 bases, and 19 bases lay in between. As DNA, the CDR3 is TGTGCCAGCAGCCCGAAGCGCCTCGTGGAACACGAGCAGTACTTC. Its protein is CASSPKRLVEHEQYF.

V usage is TRBV18 and J usage is TRBJ1-5, with D unclear. The ends were cut back, 8 bases at V and 7 bases at J, with 18 bases in the middle. From germline, CDR1 is KGHSH and CDR2 LQKENI. This CDR3 region has 14 residues. This CDR3 is CASHDSSTLQPQHF. DNA of the CDR3: TGTGCCAGCCACGATTCGAGTACTCTGCAGCCCCAGCATTTT.

This sequence joins TRBV5-1 and TRBJ2-7; 7 positions agree with TRBD1. The CDR3 loop spans 15 amino acids. V lost 6 bases, J lost 1 base, and 10 bases stayed unmatched. Germline CDR1 SGHRS, CDR2 YFSETQ. DNA for the CDR3: TGCGCCAGCACCATTGACAGGGATTCATCCTACGAGCAGTACTTC. This sequence encodes CASTIDRDSSYEQYF.

The chain couples TRBV5-1 to TRBJ2-1; the match to TRBD1 covers 9 bases. The CDR3 totals 16 residues. CDR1 SGHRS and CDR2 YFSETQ come from the germline V gene. Germline trimming cut 3 bases from V and 1 base from J; bases unmatched to any gene: 5. The DNA of the CDR3 is TGCGCCAGCAGCTCTACAGGGGGCGATTCCTACAATGAGCAGTTCTTC. Residues: CASSSTGGDSYNEQFF.

V and J are TRBV28 and TRBJ2-3; D is uncertain. Germline V lookup: CDR1 MDHEN, CDR2 SYDVKM. Trimming removed 5 bases from V and 4 bases from J, with 7 bases in between. The length of the CDR3 is 12 residues. CDR3 in amino acids: CASSPRADTQYF. CDR3 DNA sequence: TGTGCCAGCAGTCCCCGAGCAGATACGCAGTATTTT.

The chain employs TRBV30 and TRBJ1-4, with D hard to call. This CDR3 spans 12 amino acids. The V end lost 1 base, the J end lost 7 bases, and 7 bases lay between the germline ends. Germline V gives CDR1 GTSNPN, CDR2 SVGIG (reference sequence). In DNA form, the CDR3 reads TGTGCCTGGAGTGGGTCGGGTGAAAAACTGTTTTTT. Translated, it gives CAWSGSGEKLFF.

This clone was picked up a small number of times. The CDR3 region is CASTREHSTDTQYF. CDR3 DNA sequence: TGTGCCAGCACGCGGGAGCACAGCACAGATACGCAGTATTTT. The gene calls are TRBV28 and TRBJ2-3; 7 bases agree with TRBD2. Trimming at V came to 7 bases and at J to 0 bases, leaving 4 bases not matched to a gene. The CDR3 has 14 amino acids. CDR1 is MDHEN, CDR2 SYDVKM, per germline.

This clone was recorded only once. The V gene is TRBV6-5, the J gene TRBJ1-2, with D perhaps matching TRBD1 (5 bases). V was clipped by 7 bases and J by 2 bases, with 14 bases between them. The germline V gene has CDR1 MNHEY and CDR2 SVGAGI. The CDR3 is 14 amino acids. CDR3 coding DNA: TGTGCCAGCATAGAAGGGGCTTTCAACTATGGCTACACCTTC. As protein: CASIEGAFNYGYTF.

The chain links TRBV3-1 (or the pseudogene TRBV3-2) to TRBJ2-5; 14 bases match TRBD2. Trimming at V came to 4 bases and at J to 6 bases, leaving 7 bases not matched to a gene. Germline assignment: CDR1 LGHDT and CDR2 YNNKEL (reference sequence). The CDR3 sequence is 16 residues long. The CDR3 region is CASSPGTSGSGKTQYF. CDR3 DNA sequence: TGTGCCAGCAGCCCAGGGACTAGCGGGAGCGGGAAGACCCAGTACTTC.

The chain joins TRBV10-3 to TRBJ2-3; possible D gene TRBD1, 5 bases. CDR1 is ENHRY and CDR2 is SYGVKD in the germline V gene. This CDR3 region has 17 residues. V was pared by 3 bases and J by 7 bases, with 23 bases between. CDR3 protein: CAISEGMGQVKRNTQYF. In DNA form, the CDR3 reads TGTGCCATCAGTGAAGGCATGGGGCAGGTCAAAAGGAATACGCAGTATTTT.

The chain combines TRBV7-9 with TRBJ2-3, with 9 nucleotides matching TRBD2. Per the germline V gene, CDR1 is SEHNR and CDR2 is FQNEAQ (reference sequence). Losses at the gene ends were 0 bases for V and 2 bases for J; bases not matched to a gene: 3. The CDR3 runs 16 residues. The CDR3 nucleotides read TGTGCCAGCAGCTTAGCCCTAGCGGGATACACAGATACGCAGTATTTT. Protein: CASSLALAGYTDTQYF.

The chain carries TRBV11-2 and TRBJ2-7; 9 nucleotides align to TRBD1. CDR1 and CDR2 from the germline V gene are SGHAT and FQNNGV. J gave up 3 bases and V 5 bases, and 2 bases lay outside the gene matches. The CDR3 has 13 amino acids. The CDR3, as DNA: TGTGCCAGCAGCCCGGGACAGGGCTACGAGCAGTACTTC. It translates to CASSPGQGYEQYF.

V and J are TRBV9 and TRBJ2-2; TRBD2 agrees at 13 bases. Unmatched junction bases numbered 4, after V lost 7 bases and J lost 7 bases. This CDR3 spans 14 amino acids. CDR1 is SGDLS and CDR2 is YYNGEE in the germline V gene. Here the CDR3 reads CASGTSGTSGELFF. The CDR3 coding sequence is TGTGCCAGCGGGACTAGCGGGACTAGCGGGGAGCTGTTTTTT. Using reference TRBV9 and TRBJ2-2 for the parts outside the CDR3, the full variable domain is DSGVTQTPKHLITATGQRVTLRCSPRSGDLSVYWYQQSLDQGLQFLIQYYNGEERAKGNILERFSAQQFPDLHSELNLSSLELGDSALYFCASGTSGTSGELFFGEGSRLTVL.

The gene calls are TRBV2 and TRBJ1-3; TRBD1 agrees at 7 bases. The CDR3 has 14 amino acids. V shed 7 bases, J shed 1 base, and the junction held 4 bases outside the gene matches. Germline CDR1 and CDR2: SNHLY and FYNNEI. CDR3 residues: CASIRQGSGNTIYF. The DNA for the CDR3 is TGTGCCAGCATCCGACAGGGTTCTGGAAACACCATATATTTT.

The J gene is TRBJ1-5, the V gene TRBV27; weak D call: TRBD1 (5 bases). The CDR3 covers 15 residues. The V and J ends lost 2 bases and 3 bases respectively, with 11 bases between them. Germline V CDR1 and CDR2: MNHEY, SMNVEV (reference sequence). The CDR3 coding sequence is TGTGCCAGCAGTTTAGGGTCGGGGGTCAATCAGCCCCAGCATTTT. This codes for CASSLGSGVNQPQHF.

As for this clone: An end of the junction differs from the germline gene, which may be a read error. CDR3 amino acids: CASSLKGQSTYEQHF. The CDR3 DNA reads TGTGCCAGCAGTTTAAAAGGACAGTCGACCTACGAGCAGCACTTC. The rearrangement links TRBV27 to TRBJ2-7; D is possibly TRBD1 (6 bases). CDR3 length equals 15 residues. Per the germline V gene, CDR1 is MNHEY and CDR2 is SMNVEV (reference sequence).

The chain combines TRBV24-1 with TRBJ2-3; D perhaps matches TRBD1 (5 bases). Germline values: CDR1 KGHDR, CDR2 SFDVKD. V was clipped by 4 bases and J by 2 bases, with 15 bases between them. The CDR3 has 16 amino acids. The CDR3 spells CATSEGNRGFTDTQYF. In DNA form, the CDR3 reads TGTGCCACCAGTGAGGGAAATAGGGGTTTCACAGATACGCAGTATTTT.

V gene TRBV28 combines with J gene TRBJ2-2; D is possibly TRBD2 (5 bases). The CDR3 is 14 residues long. Trimming pared 1 base from V and 2 bases from J, leaving 5 bases between. The germline V gene has CDR1 MDHEN and CDR2 SYDVKM. In DNA, the CDR3 is TGTGCCAGCAGTTTATCGGGAAACACCGGGGAGCTGTTTTTT. Protein product: CASSLSGNTGELFF.

V usage is TRBV28 and J usage is TRBJ2-5; 7 positions match TRBD1. The CDR3 is made up of 16 amino acids. Germline V gene lookup returns CDR1 MDHEN and CDR2 SYDVKM. V shed 6 bases and J 5 bases; nucleotides not matched to a gene: 15. The CDR3 is CASRPGTVPGMETQYF. CDR3 DNA sequence: TGTGCCAGCAGACCGGGGACAGTCCCGGGAATGGAGACCCAGTACTTC.